This is a list of T cell receptor beta chains from one sample in a study of blood T cell repertoires in COVID-19. TCRdb's table, derived via immunoSEQ multiplex PCR, lists solely in-frame clones and lacks some. The sample has 65,000 to 75,000 clones; 87% are singletons. Sequencing input: peripheral blood. These receptors were taken from a woman of 80 years or more with active or convalescent COVID-19. Both conserved end residues are part of each CDR3. Each record gives: CDR3 protein, CDR3 DNA, V gene, D gene, clone size, J gene. D genes are given only for firm matches. Some rows have no size entry. The others give once, few or many, or a class for an expanded clone.

CASIQGGEVTDTQYF | TGTGCCAGCATCCAAGGCGGGGAGGTCACAGATACGCAGTATTTT | TRBV28 | NA | NA | TRBJ2-3
CASSFGTGGAYGELFF | TGTGCCAGCAGTTTCGGGACAGGGGGCGCGTACGGGGAGCTGTTTTTT | TRBV28 | TRBD1 | NA | TRBJ2-2
CASSGFQYDSPLHF | TGTGCCAGTTCAGGGTTCCAATATGATTCACCCCTCCACTTT | TRBV19 | NA | NA | TRBJ1-6
CSVEGVEGAYEQYF | TGCAGCGTTGAAGGAGTCGAGGGGGCCTACGAGCAGTACTTC | TRBV29-1 | NA | NA | TRBJ2-7
CASSLLGDEQFF | TGTGCCAGCAGCTTACTAGGCGATGAGCAGTTCTTC | TRBV7-3 | NA | NA | TRBJ2-1
CASSPRGGGQGRSTF | TGTGCCAGCAGCCCTAGAGGAGGGGGACAGGGACGAAGCACCTTC | TRBV7-2 | TRBD1 | once | TRBJ1-2
CAWRDRDGYTF | TGTGCCTGGAGGGACAGGGACGGCTACACCTTC | TRBV30 | TRBD1 | NA | TRBJ1-2
CASSQDLNYGYTF | TGCGCCAGCAGCCAAGATCTGAACTATGGCTACACCTTC | TRBV4-3 | NA | NA | TRBJ1-2
CASTPLRKSYYGYTF | TGTGCCAGCACTCCCCTCAGAAAGTCTTACTATGGCTACACCTTC | TRBV6-5 | NA | NA | TRBJ1-2
CASSLGGRADGYTF | TGCGCCAGCAGCTTGGGCGGCAGGGCTGATGGCTACACCTTC | TRBV5-1 | NA | once | TRBJ1-2
CASRRTGSSGELFF | TGTGCCAGCAGGAGGACAGGGAGCAGCGGGGAGCTGTTTTTT | TRBV5-6 | TRBD1 | NA | TRBJ2-2
CASSGGRISIDTQYF | TGTGCCAGCAGCGGGGGACGGATCAGCATAGATACGCAGTATTTT | TRBV27 | NA | NA | TRBJ2-3
CSVAETGGPGELFF | TGCAGCGTTGCTGAGACAGGGGGGCCCGGGGAGCTGTTTTTT | TRBV29-1 | TRBD1 | NA | TRBJ2-2
CASSFSGTGRLQPQHF | TGTGCCAGCAGTTTTTCCGGGACAGGGCGTCTACAGCCCCAGCATTTT | TRBV28 | TRBD1 | NA | TRBJ1-5
CASRRPGRVQDGYTF | TGTGCCAGCAGGCGGCCAGGCAGGGTTCAAGATGGCTACACCTTC | TRBV2 | NA | NA | TRBJ1-2
CASSYSRDRVENIQYF | TGTGCCAGCAGTTACTCCCGGGACAGGGTTGAAAACATTCAGTACTTC | TRBV6-2/TRBV6-3 | TRBD1 | NA | TRBJ2-4
CASSARQGADTGELFF | TGCGCCAGCAGCGCACGACAGGGGGCCGACACCGGGGAGCTGTTTTTT | TRBV5-1 | TRBD1 | few | TRBJ2-2
CASSPLGVSSNEQFF | TGTGCCAGCAGTCCCCTAGGGGTGAGTTCCAATGAGCAGTTCTTC | TRBV28 | NA | NA | TRBJ2-1
CASSPSGGSRGELFF | TGTGCCAGTAGTCCGAGCGGGGGGTCCCGGGGGGAGCTGTTTTTT | TRBV19 | TRBD2 | few | TRBJ2-2
CASRLDRGTDTQYF | TGTGCCAGCAGGCTGGACAGGGGCACAGATACGCAGTATTTT | TRBV2 | TRBD1 | NA | TRBJ2-3
CASSVDRGGDYNEQFF | TGTGCCAGCAGCGTAGATCGGGGCGGGGACTACAATGAGCAGTTCTTC | TRBV9 | NA | once | TRBJ2-1
CASRGLGGASTDTQYF | TGTGCCAGCAGGGGACTTGGCGGGGCAAGCACAGATACGCAGTATTTT | TRBV7-2 | NA | few | TRBJ2-3
CASSLATNEKLFF | TGTGCCAGTAGCTTAGCAACTAATGAAAAACTGTTTTTT | TRBV19 | NA | NA | TRBJ1-4
CASSQSRAGELFF | TGTGCCAGCAGTCAGAGCCGGGCCGGGGAGCTGTTTTTT | TRBV6-5 | NA | once | TRBJ2-2
CASSLDRGVYGYTF | TGTGCCAGCAGCTTAGATCGGGGAGTATATGGCTACACCTTC | TRBV7-2 | NA | NA | TRBJ1-2